This T cell receptor beta chain appears in the sequencing data of a study of CD8+ T cells in alopecia areata. Sequencing templates came from extracted RNA that was reverse transcribed into cDNA. Assay used: immunoSEQ multiplex PCR; TCRdb lists only in-frame clones, some missing. This table has approximately 58,000 clones, 44% appearing once. Individuals with alopecia areata gave both lesional scalp punch biopsies and peripheral blood for collection. There are 19 residues in the CDR3. From germline, CDR1 is LGHNA and CDR2 YSLEER. Trimming took 3 bases from V and 2 from J, leaving 24 bases between them.

V is TRBV4-3 and J is TRBJ2-3, with D perhaps TRBD1 or TRBD2 (5 bases each). The specimen was NKG2D-low CD8+ T cells sorted from blood. This receptor was taken from a human donor with alopecia areata. In nucleotides, the CDR3 is TGCGCCAGCAGCCAGGGGCAACGGAGGATCATAAGGGTCACAGATACGCAGTATTTT. Protein: CASSQGQRRIIRVTDTQYF.